The present TCR beta chain was sequenced within a study of cytomegalovirus exposure and HLA in healthy donors. PCR involved 60 Vbeta and 13 Jbeta primers. Assay: immunoSEQ multiplex PCR; the TCRdb copy retains only in-frame clones and omits some. The sample carries some 130,000 clones, around 80% recorded once. V was trimmed by 5 bases and J by 2 bases, leaving 7 bases between them. This CDR3 has 13 amino acids. Germline values: CDR1 SEHNR, CDR2 FQNEAQ (reference sequence). The sequence came from a woman aged 40 to 50 in good health and CMV-seronegative. The specimen sequenced was PBMCs. The chain recombines TRBV7-9 with TRBJ1-3; D is undetermined. The CDR3 loop is CASSRGTGNTIYF. CDR3 in DNA: TGTGCCAGCAGCCGCGGAACTGGAAACACCATATATTTT.